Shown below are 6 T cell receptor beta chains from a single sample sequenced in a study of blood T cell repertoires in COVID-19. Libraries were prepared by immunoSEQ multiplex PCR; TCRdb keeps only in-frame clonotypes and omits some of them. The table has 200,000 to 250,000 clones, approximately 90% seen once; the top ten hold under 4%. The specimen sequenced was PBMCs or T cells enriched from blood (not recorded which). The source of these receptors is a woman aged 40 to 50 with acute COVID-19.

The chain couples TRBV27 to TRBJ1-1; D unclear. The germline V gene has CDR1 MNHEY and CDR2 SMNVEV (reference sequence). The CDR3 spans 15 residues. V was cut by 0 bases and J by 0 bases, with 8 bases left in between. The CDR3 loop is CASSLSEALNTEAFF. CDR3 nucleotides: TGTGCCAGCAGTTTATCGGAGGCCCTGAACACTGAAGCTTTCTTT.

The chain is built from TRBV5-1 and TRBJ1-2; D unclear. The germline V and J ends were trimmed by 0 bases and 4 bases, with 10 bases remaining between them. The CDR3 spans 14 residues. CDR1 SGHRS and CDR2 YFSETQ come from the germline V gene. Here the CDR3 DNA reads TGCGCCAGCAGCTTGGCCACAGCAGGCTATGGCTACACCTTC. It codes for CASSLATAGYGYTF.

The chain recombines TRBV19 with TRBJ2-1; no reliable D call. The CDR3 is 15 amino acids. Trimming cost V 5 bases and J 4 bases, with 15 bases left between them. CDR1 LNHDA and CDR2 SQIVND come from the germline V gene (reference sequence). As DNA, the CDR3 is TGTGCCAGTAGTGTAACTAACCAATGGTACAATGAGCAGTTCTTC. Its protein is CASSVTNQWYNEQFF.

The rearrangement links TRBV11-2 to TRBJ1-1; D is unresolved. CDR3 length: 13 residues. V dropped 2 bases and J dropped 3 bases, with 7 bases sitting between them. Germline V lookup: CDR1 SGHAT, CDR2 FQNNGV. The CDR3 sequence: CASSLSRDTEAFF. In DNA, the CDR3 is TGTGCCAGCAGCTTAAGTCGAGACACTGAAGCTTTCTTT.

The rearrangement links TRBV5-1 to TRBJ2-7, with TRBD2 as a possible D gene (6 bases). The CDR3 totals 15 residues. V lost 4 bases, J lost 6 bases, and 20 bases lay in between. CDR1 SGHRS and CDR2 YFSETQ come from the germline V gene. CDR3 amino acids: CASSDGALTEGEQYF. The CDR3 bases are TGCGCCAGCAGCGACGGGGCTCTTACGGAGGGCGAGCAGTACTTC.

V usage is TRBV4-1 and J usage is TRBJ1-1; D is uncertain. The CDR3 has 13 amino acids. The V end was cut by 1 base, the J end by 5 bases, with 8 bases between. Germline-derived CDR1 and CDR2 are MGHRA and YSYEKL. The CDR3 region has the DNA TGCGCCAGCAGCCAAGCTGCGGGGACTGAAGCTTTCTTT. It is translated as CASSQAAGTEAFF.